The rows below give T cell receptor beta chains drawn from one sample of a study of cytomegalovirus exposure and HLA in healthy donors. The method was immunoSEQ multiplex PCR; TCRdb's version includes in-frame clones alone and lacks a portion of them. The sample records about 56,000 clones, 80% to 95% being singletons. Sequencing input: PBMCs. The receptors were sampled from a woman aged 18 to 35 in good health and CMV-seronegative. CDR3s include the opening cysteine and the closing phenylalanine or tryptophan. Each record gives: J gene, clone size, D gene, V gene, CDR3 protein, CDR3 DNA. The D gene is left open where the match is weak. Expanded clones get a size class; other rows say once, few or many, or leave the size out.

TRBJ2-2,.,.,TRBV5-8,CASSSLPGQYTGELFF,TGTGCCAGCAGCTCCTTACCGGGACAATACACCGGGGAGCTGTTTTTT
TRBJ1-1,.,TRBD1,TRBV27,CASSAGTANTEAFF,TGTGCCAGCAGTGCCGGGACAGCAAACACTGAAGCTTTCTTT
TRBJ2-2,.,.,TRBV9,CASSTSMAGELFF,TGTGCCAGCAGCACTAGCATGGCCGGGGAGCTGTTTTTT
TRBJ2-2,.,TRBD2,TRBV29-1,CSGSGGNTGELFF,TGCAGCGGGTCGGGGGGAAACACCGGGGAGCTGTTTTTT
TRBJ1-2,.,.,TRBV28,CASSSRQNFYYGYTF,TGTGCCAGCAGTTCCAGACAGAACTTTTATTATGGCTACACCTTC
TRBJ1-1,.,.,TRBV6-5,CASRPLGGTEAFF,TGTGCCAGCAGACCCTTAGGAGGGACTGAAGCTTTCTTT
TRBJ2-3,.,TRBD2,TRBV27,CASSQIRLAGTDTQYF,TGTGCCAGCAGTCAAATAAGACTAGCGGGCACAGATACGCAGTATTTT
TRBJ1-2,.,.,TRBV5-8,CASSFVAPRTGYTF,TGTGCCAGCAGCTTCGTTGCGCCGAGAACTGGCTACACCTTC
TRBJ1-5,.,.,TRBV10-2,CASSDSWGQGRRNQPQHF,TGCGCCAGCAGTGATAGTTGGGGCCAGGGGCGACGGAATCAGCCCCAGCATTTT
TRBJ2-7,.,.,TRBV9,CASSVAQGPTYEQYF,TGTGCCAGCAGCGTAGCCCAGGGTCCAACCTACGAGCAGTACTTC
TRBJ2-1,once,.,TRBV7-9,CASSLGQAGKGNEQFF,TGTGCCAGCAGCTTAGGGCAAGCGGGTAAGGGCAATGAGCAGTTCTTC
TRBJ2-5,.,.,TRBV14,CASSQDKGDVWRETQYF,TGTGCCAGCAGCCAAGATAAAGGTGATGTTTGGCGGGAGACCCAGTACTTC
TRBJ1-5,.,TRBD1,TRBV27,CASSSSRQGTQHF,TGTGCCAGCAGTTCCTCAAGACAGGGTACCCAGCATTTT
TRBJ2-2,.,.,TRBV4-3,CASSQGDGGELFF,TGCGCCAGCAGCCAAGGAGATGGCGGGGAGCTGTTTTTT
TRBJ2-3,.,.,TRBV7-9,CASSSTGSSTDTQYF,TGTGCCAGCAGTTCGACAGGTTCGAGCACAGATACGCAGTATTTT
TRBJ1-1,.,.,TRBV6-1,CASSEHPSGAFF,TGTGCCAGCAGTGAACATCCGTCGGGGGCTTTCTTT
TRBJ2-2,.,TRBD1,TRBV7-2,CASSSLAGTGTGELFF,TGTGCCAGCAGCTCCCTCGCCGGGACAGGGACCGGGGAGCTGTTTTTT
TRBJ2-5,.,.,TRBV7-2,CASSPHTGRRRKETQYF,TGTGCCAGCAGCCCACACACTGGCAGGCGGAGGAAAGAGACCCAGTACTTC
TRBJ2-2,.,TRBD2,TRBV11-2,CASSSRWTSGTANTGELFF,TGTGCCAGCAGCTCGCGTTGGACTAGCGGAACCGCGAACACCGGGGAGCTGTTTTTT
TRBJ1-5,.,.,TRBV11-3,CASSWGHNQPQHF,TGTGCCAGCAGCTGGGGCCACAATCAGCCCCAGCATTTT
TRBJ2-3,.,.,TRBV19,CASSGAHTQYF,TGTGCCAGTAGTGGGGCCCATACGCAGTATTTT
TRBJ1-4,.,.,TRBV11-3,CASSLGPRGKLFF,TGTGCCAGCAGCTTAGGCCCCAGGGGAAAACTGTTTTTT
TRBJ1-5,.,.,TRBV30,CAWSVGVNQPQHF,TGTGCCTGGAGTGTCGGAGTTAATCAGCCCCAGCATTTT
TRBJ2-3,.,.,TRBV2,CASRGVRGDGTTSADTQYF,TGTGCCAGCAGGGGGGTCAGGGGGGACGGAACGACTAGCGCAGATACGCAGTATTTT
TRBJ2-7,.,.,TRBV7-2,CATAGSYEQYF,TGTGCCACCGCGGGCTCCTACGAGCAGTACTTC
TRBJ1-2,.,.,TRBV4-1,CASRLPSGGGGYTF,TGCGCCAGCAGGCTCCCGTCGGGGGGCGGCGGCTACACCTTC
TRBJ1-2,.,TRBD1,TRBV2,CASSPDRVDYGYTF,TGTGCCAGCAGCCCGGACAGGGTGGACTATGGCTACACCTTC
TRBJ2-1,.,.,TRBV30,CAWGQDPRNEQFF,TGTGCCTGGGGTCAGGATCCTCGGAATGAGCAGTTCTTC
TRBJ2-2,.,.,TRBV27,CASSSQALTGELFF,TGTGCCAGCAGCTCGCAGGCTCTGACCGGGGAGCTGTTTTTT
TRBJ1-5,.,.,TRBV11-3,CASTRPWGNQPQHF,TGTGCCAGCACCAGGCCTTGGGGCAATCAGCCCCAGCATTTT
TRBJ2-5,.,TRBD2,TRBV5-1,CASSSRVRGSQETQYF,TGCGCCAGCAGCTCCCGGGTGCGGGGGAGCCAAGAGACCCAGTACTTC
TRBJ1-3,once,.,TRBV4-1,CASSLTIDSGNTIYF,TGCGCCAGCAGCCTCACTATCGACAGTGGAAACACCATATATTTT
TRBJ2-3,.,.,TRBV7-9,CASSLAHYPTDTQYF,TGTGCCAGCAGCTTGGCTCACTACCCCACAGATACGCAGTATTTT
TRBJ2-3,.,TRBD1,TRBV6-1,CASSDGQGSSTDTQYF,TGTGCCAGCAGTGACGGACAGGGATCAAGCACAGATACGCAGTATTTT
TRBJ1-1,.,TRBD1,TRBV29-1,CSGLPGQGYEAFF,TGCAGCGGATTGCCGGGACAGGGGTATGAAGCTTTCTTT
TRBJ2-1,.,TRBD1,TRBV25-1,CASSESGTGLHEQFF,TGTGCCAGCAGTGAATCCGGGACAGGGTTGCATGAGCAGTTCTTC
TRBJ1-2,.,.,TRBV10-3,CAIKPRGWYGYTF,TGTGCCATCAAGCCCAGGGGATGGTATGGCTACACCTTC
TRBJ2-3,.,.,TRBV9,CASSPAGSTDTQYF,TGTGCCAGCAGCCCGGCGGGGAGCACAGATACGCAGTATTTT
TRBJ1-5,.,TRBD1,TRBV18,CASSPETGVQPQHF,TGTGCCAGCTCACCTGAGACAGGGGTACAGCCCCAGCATTTT
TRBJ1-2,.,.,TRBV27,CASSSTGMGGYTF,TGTGCCAGCAGTTCCACAGGGATGGGTGGCTACACCTTC
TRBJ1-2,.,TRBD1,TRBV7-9,CASSLMQGADYGYTF,TGTGCCAGCAGCTTAATGCAGGGGGCGGACTATGGCTACACCTTC